The 27 T cell receptor beta chains listed next were all sequenced from one sample in a study of T cells in localized non-small cell lung cancer. Profiling relied on immunoSEQ multiplex PCR, and the TCRdb table lists in-frame clones only, not all of them. The data hold about 36,000 clones, with 70% to 90% observed a single time. Source: peripheral blood, taken before any cancer treatment. Source of these receptors: a woman between 35 and 75 years old with stage I lung adenocarcinoma.

The V and J genes are TRBV15 and TRBJ1-2; D is ambiguous. V lost 4 bases, J lost 0 bases, and 6 bases lay in between. The germline V gene encodes CDR1 LNHNV and CDR2 YYDKDF (reference sequence). CDR3 length: 13 amino acids. The CDR3 spells CATSMTTNYGYTF. As DNA, the CDR3 is TGTGCCACCAGCATGACAACTAACTATGGCTACACCTTC.

This clone has just a few counts. This chain joins TRBV28 and TRBJ1-6, with no clear D. The germline CDR1 and CDR2 sequences are MDHEN and SYDVKM. The CDR3 is 13 residues long. Trimming removed 5 bases at V and 10 bases at J, with 12 bases between. DNA for the CDR3: TGTGCCAGCAGTGCGATCCGAAGGTCACCCCTCCACTTT. Its protein product is CASSAIRRSPLHF.

The rearrangement joins TRBV7-9 to TRBJ2-1; possibly TRBD1 or TRBD2 for D (5 bases each). Germline V lookup: CDR1 SEHNR, CDR2 FQNEAQ (reference sequence). The V end lost 2 bases, the J end lost 8 bases, and 13 bases lay between the germline ends. This CDR3 has 14 amino acids. In DNA, the CDR3 is TGTGCCAGCAGCTTAAGGTCTGGGGACGATGAGCAGTTCTTC. Protein product: CASSLRSGDDEQFF.

This rearrangement joins TRBV2 to TRBJ2-3, with TRBD2 matching 11 bases. This CDR3 is 17 amino acids long. The germline V gene encodes CDR1 SNHLY and CDR2 FYNNEI. With 1 base clipped from V and 4 bases from J, the junction kept 7 bases outside the gene matches. The CDR3 reads CASSEGFRLAGPDTQYF. For the CDR3, the DNA is TGTGCCAGCAGTGAAGGGTTTAGACTAGCGGGGCCAGATACGCAGTATTTT.

The chain has TRBV4-1 and TRBJ1-6; D possibly corresponds to TRBD1 (5 bases). The CDR3 spans 16 residues. V lost 4 bases and J 9 bases, leaving 19 bases between the germline ends. Germline-derived CDR1 and CDR2 are MGHRA and YSYEKL. The CDR3 region has the DNA TGCGCCAGCAGCCCCATGGGGGGTCCTGAGGGTTCACCCCTCCACTTT. This translates into CASSPMGGPEGSPLHF.

This rearrangement joins TRBV2 to TRBJ1-1; TRBD1 matches at 10 bases. The CDR3 runs to 14 residues. Germline-derived CDR1 and CDR2 are SNHLY and FYNNEI. V shed 6 bases, J shed 5 bases, and the junction held 6 bases outside the gene matches. CDR3 in DNA: TGTGCCAGCAGGGACCGACAGGGGGCAACTGAAGCTTTCTTT. It translates to CASRDRQGATEAFF.

The rearrangement joins TRBV4-1 to TRBJ1-3; no clear D gene. The CDR3 runs 14 residues. Germline assignment: CDR1 MGHRA and CDR2 YSYEKL. Trimming shortened V by 1 base and J by 2 bases, and 6 bases separated the two germline ends. CDR3 residues: CASSQAGAGNTIYF. In DNA, the CDR3 is TGCGCCAGCAGCCAAGCTGGCGCTGGAAACACCATATATTTT.

The chain couples TRBV4-1 to TRBJ1-2; no firm D call. Trimming shortened V by 1 base and J by 3 bases, and 6 bases separated the two germline ends. Germline V CDR1 and CDR2: MGHRA, YSYEKL. The CDR3 is 13 residues long. CDR3 coding DNA: TGCGCCAGCAGCCAAGGACGGCACTATGGCTACACCTTC. It specifies CASSQGRHYGYTF.

This rearrangement joins TRBV5-1 to TRBJ2-7; 9 nucleotides match TRBD1. V trimming: 6 bases; J trimming: 6 bases; junction bases outside the gene matches: 13. Germline V gives CDR1 SGHRS, CDR2 YFSETQ. The CDR3 sequence is 15 residues long. The CDR3 sequence: CASTPYRGQGTEQYF. CDR3 bases: TGCGCCAGCACCCCGTACCGGGGACAGGGCACCGAGCAGTACTTC.

The chain employs TRBV7-3 and TRBJ2-3; TRBD2 agrees at 7 bases. Germline V gives CDR1 SGHTA, CDR2 FQGTGA. V lost 4 bases to trimming and J lost 4 bases; unmatched junction nucleotides: 5. CDR3 length: 14 residues. CDR3 protein: CASSSPGLADTQYF. The CDR3 DNA sequence: TGTGCCAGCAGCTCCCCAGGACTAGCAGATACGCAGTATTTT.

The chain combines TRBV25-1 with TRBJ2-5; D perhaps matches TRBD1 (5 bases). This CDR3 spans 16 amino acids. Between the trimmed V and J ends, which lost 5 bases and 4 bases, there was a span of 20 bases. Germline V lookup: CDR1 MGHDK, CDR2 SYGVNS. The CDR3: CASSLGIGQGVETQYF. Here the CDR3 DNA reads TGTGCCAGCAGTCTAGGTATAGGGCAGGGTGTAGAGACCCAGTACTTC.

V and J are TRBV7-3 and TRBJ2-1, with 7 bases fitting TRBD2. The V gene end was trimmed by 0 bases and the J gene end by 6 bases; junction bases not matched to a gene: 8. This CDR3 has 16 amino acids. Germline V gene lookup returns CDR1 SGHTA and CDR2 FQGTGA. The chain's CDR3 is CASSLTSSGASNEQFF. The CDR3 DNA reads TGTGCCAGCAGCTTAACTTCTAGCGGCGCAAGCAATGAGCAGTTCTTC.

The chain uses TRBV2 and TRBJ2-7, with 8 positions matching TRBD1. Trimming cost V 6 bases and J 3 bases; bases outside gene matches: 13. Germline V gene lookup returns CDR1 SNHLY and CDR2 FYNNEI. CDR3 size: 16 residues. CDR3 amino acids: CASSPTSDRAYYEQYF. The DNA for the CDR3 is TGTGCCAGCAGCCCAACTTCGGACAGGGCCTACTACGAGCAGTACTTC.

The rearrangement uses TRBV27 and TRBJ2-7, with D possibly being TRBD1 (6 bases). The CDR3 consists of 16 residues. Germline V lookup: CDR1 MNHEY, CDR2 SMNVEV (reference sequence). The germline V and J ends were trimmed by 5 bases and 3 bases, with 20 bases remaining between them. The CDR3 nucleotides read TGTGCCAGCAGTCCTGGGCAGGGGTTACCCTTCTACGAGCAGTACTTC. This translates into CASSPGQGLPFYEQYF.

The chain joins TRBV5-1 to TRBJ1-6; D not resolved. Germline CDR1 reads SGHRS; CDR2 reads YFSETQ. The CDR3 consists of 14 residues. V was shortened by 0 bases and J by 6 bases, with 7 bases between the two germline ends. The CDR3 DNA is TGCGCCAGCAGCTTGGTGGGCTTTAATTCACCCCTCCACTTT. This gives the protein CASSLVGFNSPLHF.

This chain uses TRBV5-1 with TRBJ1-4, with TRBD1 identical over 9 bases. V gave up 1 base and J gave up 4 bases; unmatched junction bases: 8. This CDR3 comprises 17 residues. From germline, CDR1 is SGHRS and CDR2 YFSETQ. DNA of the CDR3: TGCGCCAGCAGCTTGAGTCCACAGGGGGCCGGTAATGAAAAACTGTTTTTT. This sequence encodes CASSLSPQGAGNEKLFF.

To note about this clone: In the same sample, other DNA sequences code for this CDR3. The chain combines TRBV5-1 with TRBJ2-3; 7 bases fit TRBD2. This CDR3 is 14 amino acids long. Germline loops: CDR1 SGHRS, CDR2 YFSETQ. Unmatched junction bases numbered 4, after V lost 6 bases and J lost 0 bases. The CDR3 DNA reads TGCGCCAGCACGCGCGGGGGAAGCACAGATACGCAGTATTTT. Amino acid sequence: CASTRGGSTDTQYF. Filled out from reference TRBV5-1 and TRBJ2-3, the complete variable domain reads KAGVTQTPRYLIKTRGQQVTLSCSPISGHRSVSWYQQTPGQGLQFLFEYFSETQRNKGNFPGRFSGRQFSNSRSEMNVSTLELGDSALYLCASTRGGSTDTQYFGPGTRLTVL.

The V gene is TRBV5-1, the J gene TRBJ2-1; no definite D call. The CDR3 is 16 residues long. Per the germline V gene, CDR1 is SGHRS and CDR2 is YFSETQ. Trimming shortened V by 4 bases and J by 0 bases, and 14 bases separated the two germline ends. The chain's CDR3 is CASSANGWSSYNEQFF. The CDR3 DNA reads TGCGCCAGCAGCGCGAACGGGTGGAGCTCCTACAATGAGCAGTTCTTC. Combining the CDR3 with reference TRBV5-1 and TRBJ2-1 gives the whole variable domain KAGVTQTPRYLIKTRGQQVTLSCSPISGHRSVSWYQQTPGQGLQFLFEYFSETQRNKGNFPGRFSGRQFSNSRSEMNVSTLELGDSALYLCASSANGWSSYNEQFFGPGTRLTVL.

The J gene is TRBJ1-6, the V gene TRBV7-2; D gene unclear. This CDR3 comprises 15 residues. Trimming removed 5 bases from V and 6 bases from J, with 14 bases in between. CDR1 is SGHTA and CDR2 is FQGNSA in the germline V gene. CDR3 nucleotide sequence: TGTGCCAGCAGCCCCCGCGGAACCCTTAATTCACCCCTCCACTTT. Translating gives CASSPRGTLNSPLHF.

This clone has a single count. The chain couples TRBV19 to TRBJ2-7; TRBD2 matches 10 bases. Trimming cost V 5 bases and J 2 bases; bases outside gene matches: 3. The germline V gene encodes CDR1 LNHDA and CDR2 SQIVND (reference sequence). The CDR3 is 14 amino acids. The CDR3 sequence: CASSFGTSAYEQYF. The CDR3, as DNA: TGTGCCAGTAGTTTTGGGACTAGCGCCTACGAGCAGTACTTC.

The chain is built from TRBV9 and TRBJ2-3, with D possibly TRBD2 on 5 matching bases. The CDR3 extends over 15 amino acids. The germline V gene encodes CDR1 SGDLS and CDR2 YYNGEE. Trimming stripped 1 base from V and 0 bases from J, with 9 bases between. This CDR3 reads CASSVREGSTDTQYF. The CDR3 nucleotides are TGTGCCAGCAGCGTACGTGAGGGTAGCACAGATACGCAGTATTTT. The variable domain in full, completed from reference TRBV9 and TRBJ2-3, reads DSGVTQTPKHLITATGQRVTLRCSPRSGDLSVYWYQQSLDQGLQFLIQYYNGEERAKGNILERFSAQQFPDLHSELNLSSLELGDSALYFCASSVREGSTDTQYFGPGTRLTVL.

V is TRBV18 and J is TRBJ1-6, with D possibly being TRBD1 (5 bases). Between the trimmed V and J ends, which lost 2 bases and 7 bases, there was a span of 15 bases. The germline V gene has CDR1 KGHSH and CDR2 LQKENI. This CDR3 is 16 amino acids long. This CDR3 reads CASSPGSAGTNSPLHF. The CDR3 region has the DNA TGTGCCAGCTCACCAGGGTCGGCAGGGACCAATTCACCCCTCCACTTT.

The chain combines TRBV5-4 with TRBJ1-2; TRBD1 matches 9 bases. Germline assignment: CDR1 SGHNT and CDR2 YYREEE (reference sequence). J was trimmed by 3 bases and V by 3 bases; bases with no gene match: 6. This CDR3 spans 15 amino acids. The CDR3 region is CASSSLQGADYGYTF. CDR3 DNA: TGTGCCAGCAGCTCGTTACAGGGGGCAGACTATGGCTACACCTTC.

The V and J genes are TRBV29-1 and TRBJ2-7, with 7 bases matching TRBD2. Germline V gives CDR1 SQVTM, CDR2 ANQGSEA. There are 15 residues in the CDR3. The ends lost 6 bases at V and 0 bases at J; junction bases unmatched: 11. CDR3 amino acids: CSVTGAGTNSYEQYF. CDR3 nucleotide sequence: TGCAGCGTAACAGGAGCGGGGACCAACTCCTACGAGCAGTACTTC.

The chain is built from TRBV5-6 and TRBJ1-2; no firm D call. CDR3 length equals 13 residues. Trimming shortened V by 2 bases and J by 4 bases, and 9 bases separated the two germline ends. CDR1 is SGHDT, CDR2 YYEEEE, per germline. The DNA of the CDR3 is TGTGCCAGCAGCTTATGGCCTTCCTATGGCTACACCTTC. It encodes CASSLWPSYGYTF.

The V call is TRBV28, the J call TRBJ1-1; a weak D match, TRBD1 (6 bases). Germline CDR1 MDHEN, CDR2 SYDVKM. The CDR3 covers 17 residues. Trimming left V 0 bases short and J 3 bases short, with 17 bases between. This CDR3 reads CASSLWRGPGGYTEAFF. DNA of the CDR3: TGTGCCAGCAGTTTATGGCGGGGGCCTGGAGGGTACACTGAAGCTTTCTTT. The complete variable domain, with remaining parts taken from reference TRBV28 and TRBJ1-1, reads DVKVTQSSRYLVKRTGEKVFLECVQDMDHENMFWYRQDPGLGLRLIYFSYDVKMKEKGDIPEGYSVSREKKERFSLILESASTNQTSMYLCASSLWRGPGGYTEAFFGQGTRLTVV.

The chain uses TRBV30 and TRBJ2-2, with 7 bases fitting TRBD2. CDR1 and CDR2 from the germline V gene are GTSNPN and SVGIG (reference sequence). The V gene end was trimmed by 2 bases and the J gene end by 6 bases; junction bases not matched to a gene: 9. The CDR3 runs to 15 residues. The CDR3 DNA reads TGTGCCTGGAGTATTTTTTGGGGAGGGTCCGGGGAGCTGTTTTTT. It translates to CAWSIFWGGSGELFF. The full variable domain, in which reference TRBV30 and TRBJ2-2 provide the parts outside the CDR3, is SQTIHQWPATLVQPVGSPLSLECTVEGTSNPNLYWYRQAAGRGLQLLFYSVGIGQISSEVPQNLSASRPQDRQFILSSKKLLLSDSGFYLCAWSIFWGGSGELFFGEGSRLTVL.